This T cell receptor (beta chain) was documented in a study of T-cell reconstitution after alpha-beta-depleted transplantation in children. Overall study findings and caveats: Counts and diversity of T cells one year after transplant came mostly from newly produced T cells.

Trimming pared 4 bases from V and 11 bases from J, leaving 11 bases between. The CDR3 has 11 residues. Germline assignment: CDR1 SEHNR and CDR2 FQNEAQ (reference sequence). Unique molecular identifiers were built into the TCRbeta library. Using its own MiXCR run on the PCR reads, TCRdb lists one record per CDR3 protein. The sample lists about 980,000 distinct CDR3 sequences, about 30% occurring once. In the case of this clonotype: The antigen remains unidentified.

The receptor was isolated from a boy less than two years old who had a stem cell transplant for SCID, so the T cells may come from the graft donor. The sample consisted of PBMCs, mostly from graft donor cells, taken 360 days after TCRalphabeta/CD19-depleted stem cell transplant. The rearrangement uses TRBV7-9 and TRBJ1-1; D not resolved. The CDR3 DNA sequence: TGTGCCAGCAGCTGGGCCCGGTGGGCTTTCTTT. It codes for CASSWARWAFF.